These 30 T cell receptor beta chains were all obtained from the same sample, sequenced in a study of neurological immune-mediated disorders. TCRdb re-analysed the 5' RACE reads in MiXCR, keeping a single row per CDR3 protein. The data contain 85,000 to 100,000 distinct CDR3 sequences, roughly 4% of them singletons. Sequencing was performed on PBMCs. The receptors derive from a woman aged 18-30 years with multiple sclerosis.

This clonotype showed up many times. The chain has TRBV5-1 and TRBJ2-5, with 8 bases matching TRBD2. The CDR3 consists of 15 residues. J was trimmed by 1 base and V by 4 bases; bases with no gene match: 6. Per germline, CDR1 SGHRS and CDR2 YFSETQ. CDR3: CASSPATSGQETQYF. The DNA of the CDR3 is TGCGCCAGCAGCCCGGCAACTAGCGGCCAAGAGACCCAGTACTTC.

Many counts were recorded for this clonotype. The chain uses TRBV7-8 and TRBJ2-7, with 7 bases aligning to TRBD1. Germline CDR1 and CDR2: SGHVS and FQNEAQ. J was trimmed by 3 bases and V by 0 bases; bases with no gene match: 5. CDR3 length equals 15 residues. The CDR3 DNA follows: TGTGCCAGCAGCTTAGCACAGGGGCCCAGCTACGAGCAGTACTTC. Amino acid sequence: CASSLAQGPSYEQYF.

This clonotype occurred many times. The chain recombines TRBV9 with TRBJ2-5; D not resolved. Germline lookup yields CDR1 SGDLS and CDR2 YYNGEE. V lost 1 base and J 5 bases, leaving 9 bases between the germline ends. This CDR3 spans 13 amino acids. CDR3 residues: CASSVFPWETQYF. The CDR3 DNA is TGTGCCAGCAGCGTATTTCCGTGGGAGACCCAGTACTTC.

This clonotype has a count of ten or more. J is TRBJ2-2 and V is TRBV5-1, with 9 nucleotides matching TRBD1. Germline V gives CDR1 SGHRS, CDR2 YFSETQ. V trimming: 3 bases; J trimming: 7 bases; junction bases outside the gene matches: 7. This CDR3 region has 15 residues. The CDR3 bases are TGCGCCAGCAGCTGGGGACAGGGAACGGTCGGGGAGCTGTTTTTT. Encoded protein: CASSWGQGTVGELFF.

In this sample, this clonotype turned up a few times. The gene calls are TRBV6-2 or TRBV6-3 and TRBJ2-7, with TRBD1 matching 8 bases. Germline CDR1 MNHEY, CDR2 SVGEGT. CDR3 length: 14 residues. V was pared by 8 bases and J by 4 bases, with 10 bases of the junction left unmatched. DNA for the CDR3: TGTGCCAGCGATGCCGGGACAGGACGTTACGAGCAGTACTTC. It encodes CASDAGTGRYEQYF.

Many counts were recorded for this clonotype. The chain couples TRBV20-1 to TRBJ2-7, with 7 bases identical to TRBD1. This CDR3 contains 15 residues. Germline assignment: CDR1 DFQATT and CDR2 SNEGSKA (reference sequence). Trimming cost V 4 bases and J 4 bases; bases outside gene matches: 13. CDR3 amino acids: CSATGNRGWIYEQYF. The CDR3 DNA sequence: TGCAGTGCTACCGGGAACAGGGGCTGGATATACGAGCAGTACTTC.

This clonotype was detected many times. The chain employs TRBV20-1 and TRBJ1-5; TRBD1 is a possible D gene (5 bases). The CDR3 is 13 residues long. Germline values: CDR1 DFQATT, CDR2 SNEGSKA (reference sequence). V was clipped by 6 bases and J by 5 bases, with 14 bases between them. Written as DNA, the CDR3 is TGCAGTGCCCTCCGGGGGATGCATCAGCCCCAGCATTTT. It encodes CSALRGMHQPQHF.

This clonotype was found many times. The CDR3 nucleotides are TGCAGTGCTAAGACAGGGAACTCCTACGAGCAGTACTTC. It specifies CSAKTGNSYEQYF. The chain joins TRBV20-1 to TRBJ2-7, with TRBD1 identical over 7 bases. Germline values: CDR1 DFQATT, CDR2 SNEGSKA (reference sequence). Unmatched junction bases numbered 3, after V lost 4 bases and J lost 0 bases. The CDR3 consists of 13 residues.

The gene calls are TRBV6-6 and TRBJ2-2, with D maybe TRBD2 (5 bases). CDR3 length: 14 residues. V was shortened by 11 bases and J by 2 bases, with 15 bases between the two germline ends. Germline V CDR1 and CDR2: MNHNY, SVGAGI (reference sequence). The CDR3 nucleotides are TGTGCCTCCAGAGGGTTAGTTAACACCGGGGAGCTGTTTTTT. Its translation: CASRGLVNTGELFF.

This clonotype was counted ten times or more. This chain connects TRBV7-2 to TRBJ1-5; D unresolved. The ends were cut back, 5 bases at V and 5 bases at J, with 13 bases in the middle. Germline assignment: CDR1 SGHTA and CDR2 FQGNSA. The CDR3 loop spans 14 amino acids. DNA of the CDR3: TGTGCCAGCAGCCCGGCCGGTATATATCAGCCCCAGCATTTT. Translation: CASSPAGIYQPQHF.

This clonotype was found many times. The chain uses TRBV29-1 and TRBJ1-1; D perhaps matches TRBD1 (6 bases). The CDR3 contains 13 residues. The V end was cut by 5 bases, the J end by 4 bases, with 14 bases between. Germline-derived CDR1 and CDR2 are SQVTM and ANQGSEA. The CDR3 nucleotides read TGCAGCGTTTGCGGCCAGGGGACCACTGAAGCTTTCTTT. Its protein is CSVCGQGTTEAFF. The full variable domain, completed using reference TRBV29-1 and TRBJ1-1, is SAVISQKPSRDICQRGTSLTIQCQVDSQVTMMFWYRQQPGQSLTLIATANQGSEATYESGFVIDKFPISRPNLTFSTLTVSNMSPEDSSIYLCSVCGQGTTEAFFGQGTRLTVV.

This clonotype came up many times. This sequence joins TRBV29-1 and TRBJ2-1; D perhaps matches TRBD1 (7 bases). V was clipped by 7 bases and J by 3 bases, with 22 bases between them. The CDR3 extends over 16 amino acids. Germline V CDR1 and CDR2: SQVTM, ANQGSEA. CDR3 region: CSAQTGAGGDYNEQFF. The DNA of the CDR3 is TGCAGCGCCCAAACGGGGGCAGGGGGAGACTACAATGAGCAGTTCTTC.

This clonotype was counted at least ten times. J is TRBJ1-1 and V is TRBV5-6, with 12 nucleotides matching TRBD1. CDR1 SGHDT and CDR2 YYEEEE come from the germline V gene. The CDR3 extends over 17 amino acids. J was trimmed by 2 bases and V by 2 bases; bases with no gene match: 7. The CDR3 coding sequence is TGTGCCAGCAGCTTTCCGGGACAGGGGGCGCTTAACACTGAAGCTTTCTTT. Translation: CASSFPGQGALNTEAFF.

This clonotype appeared many times. The chain uses TRBV5-1 and TRBJ1-2; TRBD1 aligns across 8 bases. Germline V gene sequence: CDR1 SGHRS, CDR2 YFSETQ. The V gene end was trimmed by 4 bases and the J gene end by 3 bases; junction bases not matched to a gene: 8. The CDR3 runs 15 residues. The CDR3 DNA follows: TGCGCCAGCAGCCAGGCAGGGGGCTGGGACTATGGCTACACCTTC. As protein: CASSQAGGWDYGYTF.

This clonotype was observed at least ten times. The J gene is TRBJ2-7, the V gene TRBV5-1; TRBD2 matches 13 bases. The ends lost 2 bases at V and 7 bases at J; junction bases unmatched: 12. Germline V gives CDR1 SGHRS, CDR2 YFSETQ. The CDR3 spans 17 residues. CDR3 region: CASSFRSTSGRGMEQYF. DNA of the CDR3: TGCGCCAGCAGCTTCCGATCTACTAGCGGGAGGGGCATGGAGCAGTACTTC.

At least ten counts were recorded for this clonotype. The chain recombines TRBV29-1 with TRBJ1-5; tentatively, D is TRBD1 (6 bases). Germline V gene sequence: CDR1 SQVTM, CDR2 ANQGSEA. Trimming left V 4 bases short and J 5 bases short, with 15 bases between. The CDR3 is 14 amino acids. The CDR3 loop reads CSVGTGQRDQPQHF. The CDR3 nucleotides read TGCAGCGTTGGTACTGGACAGAGGGATCAGCCCCAGCATTTT.

This clonotype appeared many times. J is TRBJ2-4 and V is TRBV20-1; TRBD1 agrees at 10 bases. The CDR3 runs to 16 residues. The trim removed 6 bases at V and 1 base at J, leaving 9 bases unmatched. Germline-derived CDR1 and CDR2 are DFQATT and SNEGSKA (reference sequence). The CDR3 DNA sequence: TGCAGTGCCAACGGAAGGGGACAGGGGGCCAAAAACATTCAGTACTTC. Its translation is CSANGRGQGAKNIQYF.

This clonotype was counted at least ten times. This chain uses TRBV27 with TRBJ2-7; D unclear. V was clipped by 2 bases and J by 4 bases, with 21 bases between them. Germline V lookup: CDR1 MNHEY, CDR2 SMNVEV (reference sequence). The CDR3 spans 17 residues. The CDR3 DNA reads as TGTGCCAGCAGTTTAAATGAGGAGCGCCTCAGCCTATACGAGCAGTACTTC. It is translated as CASSLNEERLSLYEQYF.

The sample holds many counts of this clonotype. The chain carries TRBV12-3 or TRBV12-4 and TRBJ2-1; maybe TRBD2 (6 bases). Trimming stripped 4 bases from V and 3 bases from J, with 13 bases between. The CDR3 runs to 15 residues. The CDR3 DNA is TGTGCCAGCAGTTCCGAGGGGACTGTCTACAATGAGCAGTTCTTC. Residues: CASSSEGTVYNEQFF.

This clonotype has just a few counts. The CDR3 loop is CASSLARAQEQFF. In nucleotides, the CDR3 is TGCGCCAGCAGCTTGGCGCGGGCGCAAGAGCAGTTCTTC. The V call is TRBV5-1, the J call TRBJ2-1, with a tentative D call TRBD2 (5 bases). The CDR3 extends over 13 amino acids. CDR1 SGHRS and CDR2 YFSETQ come from the germline V gene. V lost 0 bases and J lost 10, with 11 bases in between.

Ten or more counts support this clonotype. The V gene is TRBV20-1, the J gene TRBJ2-7, with 7 bases that match TRBD2. This CDR3 is 14 amino acids long. Looked up from germline, CDR1 is DFQATT and CDR2 is SNEGSKA (reference sequence). Trimming removed 3 bases from V and 6 bases from J; junction bases left unmatched: 11. The CDR3 spells CSASFRVPGGEQYF. In DNA form, the CDR3 reads TGCAGTGCTAGTTTCAGGGTCCCGGGAGGCGAGCAGTACTTC.

The gene calls are TRBV20-1 and TRBJ2-1; D remains unclear. CDR3 size: 14 residues. In germline, CDR1 is DFQATT, CDR2 SNEGSKA (reference sequence). The V end lost 6 bases, the J end lost 0 bases, and 12 bases lay between the germline ends. The CDR3 is CSASGLSSYNEQFF. The CDR3 DNA sequence: TGCAGTGCGTCGGGTCTGAGCTCCTACAATGAGCAGTTCTTC.

This clonotype was seen many times. V is TRBV7-9 and J is TRBJ2-7; no definite D call. The V end was cut by 5 bases, the J end by 4 bases, with 18 bases between. In germline, CDR1 is SEHNR, CDR2 FQNEAQ (reference sequence). The CDR3 is made up of 15 amino acids. The CDR3 spells CASSTARAELYEQYF. The CDR3 DNA is TGTGCCAGCAGCACCGCCCGGGCGGAGTTATACGAGCAGTACTTC.

This clonotype was counted ten times or more. This sequence joins TRBV12-3 or TRBV12-4 and TRBJ2-6; TRBD2 is a possible D gene (5 bases). The CDR3 is 23 residues long. V lost 3 bases to trimming and J lost 1 base, with 31 bases between them. Here the CDR3 reads CASSFLRPNLGVGGSSGANVLTF. The CDR3 DNA reads TGTGCCAGCAGTTTTCTGAGGCCTAATCTTGGGGTTGGAGGAAGTTCTGGGGCCAACGTCCTGACTTTC.

The sample holds many counts of this clonotype. The chain uses TRBV6-5 and TRBJ1-1, with D unclear. Germline V gives CDR1 MNHEY, CDR2 SVGAGI. The CDR3 is 13 amino acids. The germline V and J ends were trimmed by 1 base and 1 base, with 4 bases remaining between them. Here the CDR3 DNA reads TGTGCCAGCAGTTACTGGGGGAACACTGAAGCTTTCTTT. This encodes CASSYWGNTEAFF.

This clonotype was recorded at least ten times. The chain couples TRBV2 to TRBJ1-6; the D is unclear. V was clipped by 3 bases and J by 8 bases, with 5 bases between them. Germline V gene sequence: CDR1 SNHLY, CDR2 FYNNEI. The CDR3 loop spans 12 amino acids. CDR3 residues: CASSDVDSPLHF. In nucleotides, the CDR3 is TGTGCCAGCAGTGATGTTGATTCACCCCTCCACTTT.

For this clonotype: This sequence may be a read error, since a much larger clone differs from it by one base. The rearrangement links TRBV11-2 to TRBJ2-6; tentatively, D is TRBD1 (5 bases). The germline V gene encodes CDR1 SGHAT and CDR2 FQNNGV. The CDR3 is 16 amino acids. The CDR3 here is CASWKGFTSGAKVLTF. The CDR3 DNA sequence: TGTGCCAGCTGGAAGGGTTTTACCTCTGGGGCCAAAGTCCTGACTTTC.

This clonotype was observed at least ten times. The V call is TRBV29-1, the J call TRBJ2-7; TRBD2 aligns across 8 bases. The CDR3 extends over 14 amino acids. With 7 bases clipped from V and 5 bases from J, the junction kept 13 bases outside the gene matches. In germline, CDR1 is SQVTM, CDR2 ANQGSEA. The CDR3 region is CSATMGGRSHEQYF. The CDR3 bases are TGCAGCGCGACGATGGGCGGGAGGTCCCACGAGCAGTACTTC.

The sample holds one count of this clonotype. The chain couples TRBV9 to TRBJ1-2; perhaps TRBD1 as D (6 bases). Germline assignment: CDR1 SGDLS and CDR2 YYNGEE. This CDR3 is 12 amino acids long. Trimming removed 5 bases from V and 7 bases from J, with 12 bases in between. This CDR3 is CASRRTGTGYTF. The CDR3 DNA sequence: TGTGCCAGCAGACGCACAGGGACTGGCTACACCTTC. The full variable domain, in which reference TRBV9 and TRBJ1-2 provide the parts outside the CDR3, is DSGVTQTPKHLITATGQRVTLRCSPRSGDLSVYWYQQSLDQGLQFLIQYYNGEERAKGNILERFSAQQFPDLHSELNLSSLELGDSALYFCASRRTGTGYTFGSGTRLTVV.

This clonotype was seen ten or more times. This sequence joins TRBV29-1 and TRBJ2-7; no clear D. Germline V gene data show CDR1 as SQVTM and CDR2 as ANQGSEA. The length of the CDR3 is 13 residues. Between the trimmed V and J ends, which lost 3 bases and 3 bases, there was a span of 12 bases. The CDR3 DNA is TGCAGCGTTGAGGATACAGTAGGCTACGAGCAGTACTTC. It yields the protein CSVEDTVGYEQYF.